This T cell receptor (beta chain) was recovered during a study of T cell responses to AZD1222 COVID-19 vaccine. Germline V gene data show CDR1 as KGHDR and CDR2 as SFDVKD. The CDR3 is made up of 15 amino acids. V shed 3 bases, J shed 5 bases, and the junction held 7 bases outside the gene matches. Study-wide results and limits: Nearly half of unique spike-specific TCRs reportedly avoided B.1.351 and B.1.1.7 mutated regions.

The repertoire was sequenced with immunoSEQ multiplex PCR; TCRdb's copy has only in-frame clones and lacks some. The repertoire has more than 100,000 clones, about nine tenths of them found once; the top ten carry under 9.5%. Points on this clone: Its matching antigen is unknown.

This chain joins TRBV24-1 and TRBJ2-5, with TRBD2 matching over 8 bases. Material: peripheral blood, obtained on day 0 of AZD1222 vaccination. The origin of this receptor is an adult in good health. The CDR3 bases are TGTGCCACCAGTGATGCCGGGACTAGTTCTGAGACCCAGTACTTC. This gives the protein CATSDAGTSSETQYF.